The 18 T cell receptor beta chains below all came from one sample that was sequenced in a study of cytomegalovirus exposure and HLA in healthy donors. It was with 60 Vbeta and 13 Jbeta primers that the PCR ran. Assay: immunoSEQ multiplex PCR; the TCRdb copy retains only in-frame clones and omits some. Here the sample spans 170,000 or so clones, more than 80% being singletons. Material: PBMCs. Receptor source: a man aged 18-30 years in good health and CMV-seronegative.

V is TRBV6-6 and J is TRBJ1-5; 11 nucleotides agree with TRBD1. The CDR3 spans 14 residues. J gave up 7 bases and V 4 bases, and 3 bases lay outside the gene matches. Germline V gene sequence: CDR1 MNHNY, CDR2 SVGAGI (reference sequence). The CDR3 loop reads CASSFGTGGQPQHF. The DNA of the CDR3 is TGTGCCAGCAGTTTCGGGACAGGGGGACAGCCCCAGCATTTT.

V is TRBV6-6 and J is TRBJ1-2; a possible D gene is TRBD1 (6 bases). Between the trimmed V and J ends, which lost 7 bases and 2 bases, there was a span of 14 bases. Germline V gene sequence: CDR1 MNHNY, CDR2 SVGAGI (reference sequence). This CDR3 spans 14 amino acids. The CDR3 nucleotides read TGTGCCAGCACCGCAAAGGGGGGGAACTATGGCTACACCTTC. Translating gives CASTAKGGNYGYTF.

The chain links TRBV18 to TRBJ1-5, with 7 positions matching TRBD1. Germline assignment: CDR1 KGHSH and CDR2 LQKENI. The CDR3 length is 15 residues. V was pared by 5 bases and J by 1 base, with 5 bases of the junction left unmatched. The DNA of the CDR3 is TGTGCCAGCTCAGAGACAGGGATGAGCAATCAGCCCCAGCATTTT. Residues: CASSETGMSNQPQHF.

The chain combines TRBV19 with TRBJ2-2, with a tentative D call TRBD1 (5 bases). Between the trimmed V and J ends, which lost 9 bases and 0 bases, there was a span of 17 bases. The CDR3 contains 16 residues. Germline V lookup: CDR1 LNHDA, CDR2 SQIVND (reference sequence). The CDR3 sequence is CASTLQETTNTGELFF. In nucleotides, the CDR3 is TGTGCCAGCACGTTACAGGAGACAACGAACACCGGGGAGCTGTTTTTT.

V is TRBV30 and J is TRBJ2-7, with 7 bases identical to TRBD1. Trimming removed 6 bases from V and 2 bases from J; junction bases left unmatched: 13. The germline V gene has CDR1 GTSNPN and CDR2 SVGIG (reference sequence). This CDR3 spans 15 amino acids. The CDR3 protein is CACAAWDSGTYEQYF. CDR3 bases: TGTGCCTGTGCAGCTTGGGACAGCGGAACCTACGAGCAGTACTTC.

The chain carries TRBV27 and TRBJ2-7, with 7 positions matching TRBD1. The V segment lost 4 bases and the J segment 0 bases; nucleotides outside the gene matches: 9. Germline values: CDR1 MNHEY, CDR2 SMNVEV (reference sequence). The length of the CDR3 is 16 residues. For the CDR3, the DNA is TGTGCCAGCAGTTCTCACGGGACAGAAATCTCCTACGAGCAGTACTTC. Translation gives CASSSHGTEISYEQYF.

The CDR3 nucleotides read TGTGCCAGCAGCTTTTATTTTGCAGATACGCAGTATTTT. Amino acid sequence: CASSFYFADTQYF. V and J are TRBV5-6 and TRBJ2-3; no reliable D call. Per the germline V gene, CDR1 is SGHDT and CDR2 is YYEEEE. CDR3 size: 13 residues. With 2 bases removed from V and 4 bases from J, the gap between germline ends came to 8 bases. Full variable domain (remainder filled in from reference TRBV5-6 and TRBJ2-3): DAGVTQSPTHLIKTRGQQVTLRCSPKSGHDTVSWYQQALGQGPQFIFQYYEEEERQRGNFPDRFSGHQFPNYSSELNVNALLLGDSALYLCASSFYFADTQYFGPGTRLTVL.

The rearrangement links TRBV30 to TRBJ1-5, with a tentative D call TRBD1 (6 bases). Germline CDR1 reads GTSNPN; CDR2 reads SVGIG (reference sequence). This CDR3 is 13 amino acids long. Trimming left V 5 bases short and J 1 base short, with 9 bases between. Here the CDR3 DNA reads TGTGCCTGGTCGGACAGAAGCAATCAGCCCCAGCATTTT. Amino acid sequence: CAWSDRSNQPQHF.

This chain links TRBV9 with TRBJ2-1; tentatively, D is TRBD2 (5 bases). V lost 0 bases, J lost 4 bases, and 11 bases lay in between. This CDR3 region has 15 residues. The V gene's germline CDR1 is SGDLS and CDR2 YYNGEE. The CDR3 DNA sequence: TGTGCCAGCAGCGTAGTAGGAGGCCTTTACAATGAGCAGTTCTTC. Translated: CASSVVGGLYNEQFF. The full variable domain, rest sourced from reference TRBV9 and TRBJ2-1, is DSGVTQTPKHLITATGQRVTLRCSPRSGDLSVYWYQQSLDQGLQFLIQYYNGEERAKGNILERFSAQQFPDLHSELNLSSLELGDSALYFCASSVVGGLYNEQFFGPGTRLTVL.

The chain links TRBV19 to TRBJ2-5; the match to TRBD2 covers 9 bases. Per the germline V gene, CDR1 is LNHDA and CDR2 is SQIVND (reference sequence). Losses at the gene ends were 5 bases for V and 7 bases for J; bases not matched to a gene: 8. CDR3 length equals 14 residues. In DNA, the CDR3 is TGTGCCAGTAGTTGGACTAGCGTTCCTGGGACCCAGTACTTC. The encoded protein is CASSWTSVPGTQYF. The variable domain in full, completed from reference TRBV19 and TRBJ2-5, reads DGGITQSPKYLFRKEGQNVTLSCEQNLNHDAMYWYRQDPGQGLRLIYYSQIVNDFQKGDIAEGYSVSREKKESFPLTVTSAQKNPTAFYLCASSWTSVPGTQYFGPGTRLLVL.

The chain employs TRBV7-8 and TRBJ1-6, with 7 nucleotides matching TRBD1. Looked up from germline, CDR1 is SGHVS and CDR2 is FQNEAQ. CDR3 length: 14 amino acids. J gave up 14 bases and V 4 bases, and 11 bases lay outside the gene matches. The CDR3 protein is CASSSTGSINALHF. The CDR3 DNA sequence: TGTGCCAGCAGCTCGACAGGGAGTATAAACGCCCTCCACTTT.

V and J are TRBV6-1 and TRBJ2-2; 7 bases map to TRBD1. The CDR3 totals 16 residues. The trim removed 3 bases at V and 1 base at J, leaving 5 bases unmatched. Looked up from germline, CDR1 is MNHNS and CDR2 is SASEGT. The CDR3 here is CASSDRGQKNTGELFF. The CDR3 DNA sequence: TGTGCCAGCAGTGACCGGGGACAGAAGAACACCGGGGAGCTGTTTTTT.

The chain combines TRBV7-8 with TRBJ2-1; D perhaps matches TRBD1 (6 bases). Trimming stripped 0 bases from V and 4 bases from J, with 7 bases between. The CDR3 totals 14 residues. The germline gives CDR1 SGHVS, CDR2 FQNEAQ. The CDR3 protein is CASSLAGQYNEQFF. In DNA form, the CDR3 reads TGTGCCAGCAGCTTAGCGGGACAATACAATGAGCAGTTCTTC.

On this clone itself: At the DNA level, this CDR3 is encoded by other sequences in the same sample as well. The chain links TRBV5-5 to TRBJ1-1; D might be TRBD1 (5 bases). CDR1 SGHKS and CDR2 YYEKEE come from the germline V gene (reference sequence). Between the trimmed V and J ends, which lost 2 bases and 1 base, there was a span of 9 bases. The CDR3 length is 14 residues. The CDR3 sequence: CASSLRGTNTEAFF. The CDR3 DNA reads TGTGCCAGCAGCTTAAGGGGAACGAACACTGAAGCTTTCTTT.

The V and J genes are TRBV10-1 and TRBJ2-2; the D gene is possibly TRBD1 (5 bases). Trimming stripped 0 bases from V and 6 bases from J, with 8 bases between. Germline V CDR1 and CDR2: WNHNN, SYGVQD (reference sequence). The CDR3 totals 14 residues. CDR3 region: CASSESTRAGELFF. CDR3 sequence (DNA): TGCGCCAGCAGTGAGTCGACCAGGGCCGGGGAGCTGTTTTTT.

CDR3 sequence: CSAVQGVVTNTEAFF. The CDR3 DNA follows: TGCAGCGCTGTACAGGGAGTGGTGACGAACACTGAAGCTTTCTTT. The chain carries TRBV29-1 and TRBJ1-1; possibly TRBD1 for D (6 bases). The CDR3 runs 15 residues. V lost 7 bases to trimming and J lost 1 base, with 19 bases between them. Germline V gives CDR1 SQVTM, CDR2 ANQGSEA.

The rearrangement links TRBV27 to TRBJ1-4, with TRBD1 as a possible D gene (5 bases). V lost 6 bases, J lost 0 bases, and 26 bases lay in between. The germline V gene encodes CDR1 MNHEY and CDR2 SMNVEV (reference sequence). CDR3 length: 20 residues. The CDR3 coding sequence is TGTGCCAGCAGCCCTTCACACCCAGGGCCGTTATCTCCAACTAATGAAAAACTGTTTTTT. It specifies CASSPSHPGPLSPTNEKLFF.

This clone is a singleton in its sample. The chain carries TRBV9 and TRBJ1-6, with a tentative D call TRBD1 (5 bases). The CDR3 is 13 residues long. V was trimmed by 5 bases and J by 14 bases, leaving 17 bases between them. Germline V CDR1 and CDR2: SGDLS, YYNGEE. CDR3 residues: CASSSGNMISLHF. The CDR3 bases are TGTGCCAGCAGTTCAGGGAATATGATATCCCTCCACTTT.